The subject of this entry is one T cell receptor (beta chain). Its cognate antigen is unknown. The sample belongs to a study of T-cell memory formation after mild COVID-19. As for the study in general: The two donors had largely donor-specific TCR clusters.

Researchers used 5'RACE with constant-segment primers to make TCR alpha and TCR beta cDNA libraries that carry sample barcodes and UMIs. Each CDR3 protein is one row after TCRdb ran MiXCR on the 5' RACE reads. The sample records about 180,000 distinct CDR3 sequences, approximately 18% being singletons. Trimming took off 3 bases at V and 10 bases at J, with 18 bases between the two ends. The CDR3 is 14 amino acids. CDR1 is MNHNS and CDR2 is SASEGT in the germline V gene. Study results and limitations: Detection of some responders pre-infection suggested pre-existing cross-reactive memory T cells participated. Day 15 to 85 contractors were CD4/CD8 balanced; later expanders leaned CD4+.

The TCR sequence derives from a man aged 18-30 years who had mild COVID-19 (a few samples of this study predate the infection). Cell type and time point are not known. The rearrangement uses TRBV6-1 and TRBJ2-5, with D possibly being TRBD2 (5 bases). The sample comprised PBMCs or a T cell subset sorted from them (not recorded which). CDR3 sequence reads: CASSENLPGGNQYF. The CDR3, as DNA: TGTGCCAGCAGTGAGAACTTACCCGGAGGAAACCAGTACTTC.